These 15 T cell receptor beta chains came from one sample sequenced in a study of regulatory T cells in long-lasting Graves disease. The TCR beta library used iRepertoire HTBI primers with Arm-PCR amplification of CDR3. TCRdb called the multiplex PCR reads again in MiXCR, with one record for every CDR3 protein. The table shows around 500,000 distinct CDR3 sequences, with 15% to 20% occurring only once. Time point denoted: newly diagnosed GD, antithyroid drugs for less than 3 months. RNA extracted from PBMCs served as the sequencing template. This sample was shared with a second study, whose subject was T cells in Graves' hyperthyroidism and ophthalmopathy.

The sequencing here drew on peripheral blood mononuclear cells (PBMCs), taken at new diagnosis, from a patient treated with antithyroid drugs. These receptors were obtained from a woman aged 40 to 65 with Graves disease.

This clonotype was observed a few times. A read error is possible here, since a much larger clone lies one base away. The chain couples TRBV28 to TRBJ2-5; D gene uncertain. The germline V and J ends were trimmed by 7 bases and 7 bases, with 19 bases remaining between them. This CDR3 contains 14 residues. Germline V gene lookup returns CDR1 MDHEN and CDR2 SYDVKM. The CDR3 reads CASKVADLRATQYF. In DNA, the CDR3 is TGTGCCAGCAAAGTGGCCGACCTCCGGGCGACCCAGTACTTC.

This clonotype was observed at least ten times. V and J are TRBV12-3 or TRBV12-4 and TRBJ1-1, with D perhaps matching TRBD1 (6 bases). The V end lost 2 bases, the J end lost 4 bases, and 11 bases lay between the germline ends. This CDR3 comprises 14 residues. Here the CDR3 reads CASSLSRGGTEAFF. In DNA form, the CDR3 reads TGTGCCAGCAGTTTAAGTAGGGGGGGCACTGAAGCTTTCTTT.

The V gene is TRBV7-9, the J gene TRBJ1-1; the D gene is possibly TRBD1 (6 bases). Trimming left V 0 bases short and J 9 bases short, with 11 bases between. The CDR3 is 13 residues long. Germline-derived CDR1 and CDR2 are SEHNR and FQNEAQ (reference sequence). The CDR3 coding sequence is TGTGCCAGCAGCTTAGCAGGGGGACCGCAAGCTTTCTTT. Amino acids: CASSLAGGPQAFF.

This clonotype was found many times. CDR3 in amino acids: CASSRQGVSDYGYTF. Here the CDR3 DNA reads TGTGCCAGCAGCCGACAGGGCGTATCTGACTATGGCTACACCTTC. This chain links TRBV2 with TRBJ1-2, with TRBD1 matching 7 bases. Germline CDR1 SNHLY, CDR2 FYNNEI. The ends lost 6 bases at V and 3 bases at J; junction bases unmatched: 10. The CDR3 runs 15 residues.

The chain recombines TRBV19 with TRBJ2-7; 8 positions agree with TRBD1. The CDR3 is made up of 14 amino acids. Looked up from germline, CDR1 is LNHDA and CDR2 is SQIVND (reference sequence). Trimming took 4 bases from V and 7 from J; bases not matched to a gene: 9. CDR3 region: CASSSRQGAGEQYF. The CDR3 DNA follows: TGTGCCAGTAGTAGTAGGCAGGGGGCAGGGGAGCAGTACTTC. Full variable domain (missing parts from reference TRBV19 and TRBJ2-7): DGGITQSPKYLFRKEGQNVTLSCEQNLNHDAMYWYRQDPGQGLRLIYYSQIVNDFQKGDIAEGYSVSREKKESFPLTVTSAQKNPTAFYLCASSSRQGAGEQYFGPGTRLTVT.

This sequence joins TRBV5-6 and TRBJ2-5, with TRBD1 matching over 7 bases. The germline gives CDR1 SGHDT, CDR2 YYEEEE. V dropped 1 base and J dropped 13; count of bases not matched to a gene: 7. This CDR3 has 12 residues. The CDR3 DNA follows: TGTGCCAGCAGCTTGTGGCAGGGGGTGACGTACTTC. Amino acids: CASSLWQGVTYF.

This clonotype has at least ten counts. The rearrangement links TRBV5-4 to TRBJ2-1, with a weak D call TRBD2 (7 bases). The CDR3 is made up of 16 amino acids. V was shortened by 0 bases and J by 8 bases, with 18 bases between the two germline ends. Per the germline V gene, CDR1 is SGHNT and CDR2 is YYREEE (reference sequence). Here the CDR3 DNA reads TGTGCCAGCAGCTTGGCCGGTTCTGGGGGGGCCCATGAGCAGTTCTTC. Translation gives CASSLAGSGGAHEQFF. The full variable domain, rest sourced from reference TRBV5-4 and TRBJ2-1, is ETGVTQSPTHLIKTRGQQVTLRCSSQSGHNTVSWYQQALGQGPQFIFQYYREEENGRGNFPPRFSGLQFPNYSSELNVNALELDDSALYLCASSLAGSGGAHEQFFGPGTRLTVL.

The J gene is TRBJ1-1, the V gene TRBV25-1; D is unclear. The CDR3 loop spans 15 amino acids. V dropped 1 base and J dropped 8 bases, with 17 bases sitting between them. CDR1 is MGHDK, CDR2 SYGVNS, per germline. This chain's CDR3 is CASSELAGTGMEAFF. The CDR3 region has the DNA TGTGCCAGCAGTGAATTGGCGGGTACGGGCATGGAAGCTTTCTTT.

This clonotype was counted many times. The chain links TRBV20-1 to TRBJ1-5; TRBD1 matches at 9 bases. In germline, CDR1 is DFQATT, CDR2 SNEGSKA (reference sequence). Trimming took 6 bases from V and 5 from J; bases not matched to a gene: 2. The CDR3 is 12 residues long. CDR3 residues: CSARTGDQPQHF. CDR3 DNA sequence: TGCAGTGCCCGGACAGGGGATCAGCCCCAGCATTTT.

This clonotype was detected only a few times. The chain joins TRBV7-9 to TRBJ2-7, with D possibly being TRBD1 (5 bases). CDR3 length equals 12 residues. Germline V gene sequence: CDR1 SEHNR, CDR2 FQNEAQ (reference sequence). Trimming pared 5 bases from V and 3 bases from J, leaving 8 bases between. DNA of the CDR3: TGTGCCAGCAGCATCACAGGCTACGAGCAGTACTTC. Translating gives CASSITGYEQYF.

A few counts support this clonotype. In DNA form, the CDR3 reads TGTGCCAGCTCCCTTCCGGCGGGGAATGAAAAACTGTTTTTT. Protein: CASSLPAGNEKLFF. The chain uses TRBV18 and TRBJ1-4; D gene unclear. CDR1 KGHSH and CDR2 LQKENI come from the germline V gene. V lost 6 bases and J 5 bases, leaving 13 bases between the germline ends. CDR3 size: 14 residues.

This clonotype was picked up many times. This chain joins TRBV2 and TRBJ1-1; D is unclear. The length of the CDR3 is 12 residues. Germline CDR1 reads SNHLY; CDR2 reads FYNNEI. Trimming took 6 bases from V and 4 from J, leaving 9 bases between them. The DNA of the CDR3 is TGTGCCAGCAGCGGCCCAGCCACTGAAGCTTTCTTT. It yields the protein CASSGPATEAFF.

This clonotype was observed a handful of times. The chain carries TRBV29-1 and TRBJ2-3, with D possibly matching TRBD1 (5 bases). Germline V gene sequence: CDR1 SQVTM, CDR2 ANQGSEA. The CDR3 extends over 14 amino acids. V shed 5 bases and J shed 3 bases, with 15 bases lying between them. CDR3 DNA: TGCAGCGTTCGTCTTCCAGGGTTGACAGATACGCAGTATTTT. It yields the protein CSVRLPGLTDTQYF.

The chain carries TRBV28 and TRBJ2-2; TRBD1 aligns across 8 bases. The CDR3 has 16 amino acids. Germline trimming cut 1 base from V and 8 bases from J; bases unmatched to any gene: 9. Germline V gene lookup returns CDR1 MDHEN and CDR2 SYDVKM. The CDR3 loop is CASSLFAGGASGELFF. CDR3 nucleotides: TGTGCCAGCAGTTTATTCGCAGGGGGCGCAAGTGGGGAGCTGTTTTTT.

The chain combines TRBV10-1 with TRBJ1-1; D unresolved. Germline loops: CDR1 WNHNN, CDR2 SYGVQD (reference sequence). The length of the CDR3 is 13 residues. The V and J ends lost 6 bases and 2 bases respectively, with 10 bases between them. Here the CDR3 DNA reads TGCGCCAGCAGGGTGACACTTAACACTGAAGCTTTCTTT. It translates to CASRVTLNTEAFF.